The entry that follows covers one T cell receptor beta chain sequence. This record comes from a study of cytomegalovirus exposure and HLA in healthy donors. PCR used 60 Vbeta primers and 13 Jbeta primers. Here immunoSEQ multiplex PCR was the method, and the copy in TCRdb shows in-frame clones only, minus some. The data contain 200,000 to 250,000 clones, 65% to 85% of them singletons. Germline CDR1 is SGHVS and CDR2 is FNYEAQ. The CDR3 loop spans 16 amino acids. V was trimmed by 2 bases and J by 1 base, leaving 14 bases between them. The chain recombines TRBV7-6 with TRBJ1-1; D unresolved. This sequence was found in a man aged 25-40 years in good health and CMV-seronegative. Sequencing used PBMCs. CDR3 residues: CASSLSPLPPNTEAFF. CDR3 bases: TGTGCCAGCAGCTTATCCCCCCTCCCCCCGAACACTGAAGCTTTCTTT.